This TCR beta chain stems from a study of OX40 agonist ivuxolimab in advanced cancers. A note on the overall study: Ivuxolimab was an agonistic, fully human IgG2 monoclonal antibody directed against OX40 (CD134), a costimulatory receptor. Intravenous ivuxolimab was administered to patients every 2 weeks at six dose levels: 0.01, 0.1, 0.3, 1.5, 3 and 10 mg/kg. Among the roughly 54 dose-escalation patients, around 20 had hepatocellular carcinoma, around 15 melanoma, 9 renal cell carcinoma and 9 head and neck cancer. In the dose-escalation cohort, 82.7% of patients were male, and the mean age was 60 years with a range of about 20 to 90. Patients were allowed to have had prior anti-PD-1, anti-PD-L1 or anti-CTLA-4 therapy, and approximately 43% of the dose-escalation patients had previously received checkpoint inhibitors. Partial responses occurred in three dose-escalation patients: two with cutaneous melanoma and one with hepatocellular carcinoma. The purpose of peripheral TCRbeta sequencing was to test whether ivuxolimab changed TCR sequence diversity and led to clonal T-cell expansion. The paper reports the monotherapy dose-escalation portion (N of about 52 patients) of the phase I ivuxolimab trial. Broader findings and caveats from the paper: Clonal expansion of both CD4+ and CD8+ blood T cells was observed from baseline to week 6 at doses 0.1 to 3.0 mg/kg. Which antigens the clonally expanded peripheral T cells were specific for was not determined. On average, CD8+ T cells showed more expanded clones than CD4+ T cells after ivuxolimab. Low levels of normalized T-cell clonal expansion were also seen in some patients who did not respond. In the 0.1-3.0 mg/kg groups, partial responders were among the patients with the lowest normalized peripheral clonal expansion, particularly in CD8+ T cells.

A remark on this clone: It lacks a known antigen. Base qualities are missing; no much larger clone stands one base away.

V is pared back by 2 bases and J by 0 bases, with 11 bases lying between the germline termini. The CDR3 spans 15 residues, from the cysteine through the phenylalanine. Here the CDR3 DNA is all that survives: 45 bases in frame from base 1. For CDR1 and CDR2, the germline V gene lists SGHTA and FQGNSA. Genomic DNA was isolated from the sorted cells so that the TCRbeta CDR3 region could be sequenced. TCRbeta CDR3 regions were sequenced using the immunoSEQ Assay. Drawn from immuneACCESS, this table holds only the in-frame rearrangements with V and J called that TCRdb kept. Clones are partly lost; checked studies trace under half to an unresolved V gene and leave the rest unexplained. The sample contains about 68,000 clones, about nine tenths of them found a single time. Approximately 2% of the sample is in the top ten clones. Patients with autoimmune disease history or receiving systemic immunosuppression were excluded from the trial. Peripheral blood for TCR sequencing was drawn from every dose cohort at baseline, at cycle 4 day 1 and at cycle 7 day 1. The samples were taken from a phase I, first-in-human, multicenter, open-label dose-escalation trial of ivuxolimab. Adults with locally advanced or metastatic melanoma, renal cell, hepatocellular, or head and neck squamous cell carcinoma were enrolled in the trial. Before TCR sequencing, CD4+ and CD8+ T cells were separately sorted from peripheral blood.

The chain is encoded by TRBV7-2 joined to TRBJ2-7, with the D segment possibly TRBD1 or TRBD2, each aligning over 5 bases. This material consisted of CD4+ or CD8+ T cells sorted from blood, taken in a trial of the OX40 agonist ivuxolimab. The sequence was collected from an adult with an advanced solid tumor such as melanoma, head and neck, liver or kidney cancer. The CDR3 loop reads CASSLMGRPSYEQYF. DNA sequence: TGTGCCAGCAGCTTAATGGGACGACCCTCCTACGAGCAGTACTTC.